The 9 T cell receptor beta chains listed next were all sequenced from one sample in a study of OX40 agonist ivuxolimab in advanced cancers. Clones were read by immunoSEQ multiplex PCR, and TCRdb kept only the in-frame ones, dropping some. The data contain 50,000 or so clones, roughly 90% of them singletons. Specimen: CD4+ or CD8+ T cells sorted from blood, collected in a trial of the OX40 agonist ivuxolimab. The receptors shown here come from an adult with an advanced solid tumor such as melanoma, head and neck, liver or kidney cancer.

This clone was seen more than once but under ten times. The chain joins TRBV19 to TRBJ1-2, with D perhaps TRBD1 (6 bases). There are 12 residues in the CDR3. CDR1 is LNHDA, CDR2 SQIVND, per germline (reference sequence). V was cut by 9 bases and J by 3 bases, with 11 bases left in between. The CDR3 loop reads CASRDTYYGYTF. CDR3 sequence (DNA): TGTGCCAGCCGGGACACCTACTATGGCTACACCTTC. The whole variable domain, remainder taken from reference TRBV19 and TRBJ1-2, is DGGITQSPKYLFRKEGQNVTLSCEQNLNHDAMYWYRQDPGQGLRLIYYSQIVNDFQKGDIAEGYSVSREKKESFPLTVTSAQKNPTAFYLCASRDTYYGYTFGSGTRLTVV.

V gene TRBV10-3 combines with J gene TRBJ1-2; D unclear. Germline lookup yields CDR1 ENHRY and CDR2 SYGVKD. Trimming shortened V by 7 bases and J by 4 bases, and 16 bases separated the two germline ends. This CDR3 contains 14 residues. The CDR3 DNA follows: TGTGCCATCACGCCCGCTGGCAGGACCTATGGCTACACCTTC. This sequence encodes CAITPAGRTYGYTF.

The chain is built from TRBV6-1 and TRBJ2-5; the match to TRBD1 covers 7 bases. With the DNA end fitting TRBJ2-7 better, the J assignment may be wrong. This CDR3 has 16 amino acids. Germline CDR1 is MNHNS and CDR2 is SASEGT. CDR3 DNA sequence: TGTGCCAGCAGTGAAGTTACAGGGGTGACCACCTACGAGCAGTACTTC. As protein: CASSEVTGVTTYEQYF.

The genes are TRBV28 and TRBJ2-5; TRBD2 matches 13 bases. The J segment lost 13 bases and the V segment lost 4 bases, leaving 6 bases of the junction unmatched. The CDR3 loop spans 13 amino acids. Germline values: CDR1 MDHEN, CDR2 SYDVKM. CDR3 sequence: CASSSWTSGGGYF. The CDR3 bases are TGTGCCAGCAGTTCCTGGACTAGCGGGGGAGGGTACTTC. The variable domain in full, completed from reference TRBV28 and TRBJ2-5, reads DVKVTQSSRYLVKRTGEKVFLECVQDMDHENMFWYRQDPGLGLRLIYFSYDVKMKEKGDIPEGYSVSREKKERFSLILESASTNQTSMYLCASSSWTSGGGYFGPGTRLLVL.

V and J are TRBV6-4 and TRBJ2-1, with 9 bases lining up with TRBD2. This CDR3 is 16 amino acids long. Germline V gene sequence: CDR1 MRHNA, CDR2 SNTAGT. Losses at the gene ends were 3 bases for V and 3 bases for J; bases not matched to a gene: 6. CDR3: CASSEFGGRGYNEQFF. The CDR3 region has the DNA TGTGCCAGCAGTGAATTCGGCGGGAGGGGCTACAATGAGCAGTTCTTC.

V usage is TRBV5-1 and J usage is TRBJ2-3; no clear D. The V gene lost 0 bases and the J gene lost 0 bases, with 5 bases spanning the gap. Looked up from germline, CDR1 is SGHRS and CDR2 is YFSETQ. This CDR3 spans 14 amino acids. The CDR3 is CASSLVGSTDTQYF. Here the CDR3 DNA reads TGCGCCAGCAGCTTGGTCGGGAGCACAGATACGCAGTATTTT. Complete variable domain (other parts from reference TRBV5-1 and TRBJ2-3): KAGVTQTPRYLIKTRGQQVTLSCSPISGHRSVSWYQQTPGQGLQFLFEYFSETQRNKGNFPGRFSGRQFSNSRSEMNVSTLELGDSALYLCASSLVGSTDTQYFGPGTRLTVL.

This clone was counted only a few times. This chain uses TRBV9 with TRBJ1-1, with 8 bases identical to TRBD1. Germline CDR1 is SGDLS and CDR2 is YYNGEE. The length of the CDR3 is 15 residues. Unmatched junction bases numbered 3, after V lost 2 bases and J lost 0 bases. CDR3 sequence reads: CASSVGQEVNTEAFF. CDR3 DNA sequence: TGTGCCAGCAGCGTGGGACAGGAAGTGAACACTGAAGCTTTCTTT.

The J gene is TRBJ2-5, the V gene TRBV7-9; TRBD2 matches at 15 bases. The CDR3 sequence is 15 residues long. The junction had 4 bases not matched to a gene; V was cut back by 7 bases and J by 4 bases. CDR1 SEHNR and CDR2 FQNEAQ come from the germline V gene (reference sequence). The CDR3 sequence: CASTRTSGRGETQYF. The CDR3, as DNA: TGTGCCAGCACCCGGACTAGCGGGAGGGGAGAGACCCAGTACTTC.

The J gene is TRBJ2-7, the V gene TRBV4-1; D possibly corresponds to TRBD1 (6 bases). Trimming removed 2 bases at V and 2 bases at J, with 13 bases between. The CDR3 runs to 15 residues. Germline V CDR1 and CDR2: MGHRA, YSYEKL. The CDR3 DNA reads TGCGCCAGCAGCCAAACCGGGACAAAGGCCTACGAGCAGTACTTC. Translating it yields CASSQTGTKAYEQYF.